The 18 T cell receptor beta chains presented below share a single source sample, sequenced in a study of blood T cells in healthy people across ages. A sample-barcoded 5' primer and a J-beta primer mix were used in a second PCR of about 7 to 11 cycles. TCRdb reprocessed the 5' RACE reads with MiXCR, giving one entry per CDR3 protein. The sample contains some 710,000 distinct CDR3 sequences, 22% of which appear only once. The sequencing input was blood. The receptors derive from a man in his 70s in good health.

The rearrangement uses TRBV11-2 and TRBJ2-2, with D tentatively TRBD1 (5 bases). Deletions cut 0 bases from V and 1 base from J, with 9 bases between. This CDR3 contains 16 residues. CDR1 is SGHAT and CDR2 is FQNNGV in the germline V gene. The CDR3 DNA sequence: TGTGCCAGCAGCTTAGATGGACACTTGAACACCGGGGAGCTGTTTTTT. It yields the protein CASSLDGHLNTGELFF.

The chain combines TRBV28 with TRBJ2-3; D remains unclear. This CDR3 is 14 amino acids long. V shed 3 bases and J shed 4 bases, with 11 bases lying between them. The germline V gene encodes CDR1 MDHEN and CDR2 SYDVKM. The chain's CDR3 is CASSFRKFADTQYF. For the CDR3, the DNA is TGTGCCAGCAGTTTTCGAAAGTTTGCAGATACGCAGTATTTT.

As regards this clonotype: A much larger clone sits a single nucleotide away, making a read error possible. This is likely a read error, given that the CDR3 carries no conserved phenylalanine or tryptophan at its end. The genes are TRBV7-6 and TRBJ2-7; 7 bases agree with TRBD1. The CDR3 is made up of 12 amino acids. Germline CDR1 reads SGHVS; CDR2 reads FNYEAQ. Unmatched junction bases numbered 0, after V lost 2 bases and J lost 5 bases. CDR3 protein: CASSLTGDEQYL. The CDR3 DNA reads TGTGCCAGCAGCTTAACAGGGGACGAGCAGTACCTC.

This clonotype was counted many times. This rearrangement joins TRBV28 to TRBJ2-7, with D possibly being TRBD1 (6 bases). This CDR3 is built from 14 residues. Trimming cost V 10 bases and J 2 bases, with 18 bases left between them. Germline V lookup: CDR1 MDHEN, CDR2 SYDVKM. CDR3 DNA sequence: TGTGCCATCGAAACGCAGGGGAGTCCCTACGAGCAGTACTTC. Translated, it gives CAIETQGSPYEQYF.

The rearrangement joins TRBV5-1 to TRBJ2-2; D is possibly TRBD1 or TRBD2 (5 bases each). The germline gives CDR1 SGHRS, CDR2 YFSETQ. The V end was cut by 5 bases, the J end by 1 base, with 12 bases between. The CDR3 runs to 15 residues. The CDR3 region is CASRSWDQNTGELFF. DNA of the CDR3: TGCGCCAGCAGGTCCTGGGACCAGAACACCGGGGAGCTGTTTTTT.

In its sample, this clonotype was seen a few times. The chain couples TRBV20-1 to TRBJ2-5; D possibly uses TRBD1 or TRBD2 (5 bases each). The J call may not be correct, given that the DNA end is closer to TRBJ2-1. CDR3 length equals 15 residues. Per the germline V gene, CDR1 is DFQATT and CDR2 is SNEGSKA (reference sequence). The chain's CDR3 is CSARDWRQWGNEQFF. The CDR3, as DNA: TGCAGTGCTAGAGATTGGAGACAGTGGGGGAATGAGCAGTTCTTC.

The sample holds many counts of this clonotype. The V call is TRBV7-2, the J call TRBJ2-4, with D uncertain. Germline V CDR1 and CDR2: SGHTA, FQGNSA. Trimming left V 2 bases short and J 3 bases short, with 8 bases between. The length of the CDR3 is 14 residues. This chain's CDR3 is CASSLSQIKNIQYF. CDR3 in DNA: TGTGCCAGCAGCTTAAGTCAGATCAAAAACATTCAGTACTTC.

V is TRBV6-5 and J is TRBJ1-6; D may be TRBD1 (5 bases). Germline V gene data show CDR1 as MNHEY and CDR2 as SVGAGI. This CDR3 contains 14 residues. Trimming left V 7 bases short and J 9 bases short, with 16 bases between. The CDR3 region has the DNA TGTGCCAGCAATCAAGCCGTGGGGGTTTCACCCCTCCACTTT. Protein sequence: CASNQAVGVSPLHF.

This sequence joins TRBV29-1 and TRBJ2-3; 9 nucleotides match TRBD2. This CDR3 region has 14 residues. J gave up 4 bases and V 0 bases, and 2 bases lay outside the gene matches. From germline, CDR1 is SQVTM and CDR2 ANQGSEA. CDR3 sequence reads: CSVEDSGSPDTQYF. Here the CDR3 DNA reads TGCAGCGTTGAAGATAGCGGGAGCCCAGATACGCAGTATTTT.

The table lists this clonotype with a few counts. The chain joins TRBV28 to TRBJ2-7, with 8 positions matching TRBD1. The V gene's germline CDR1 is MDHEN and CDR2 SYDVKM. This CDR3 contains 14 residues. The V gene end was trimmed by 5 bases and the J gene end by 5 bases; junction bases not matched to a gene: 8. CDR3 in DNA: TGTGCCAGCAGTCTACCGGGACAGGTGAACGAGCAGTACTTC. Translated, it gives CASSLPGQVNEQYF.

Remarks on this clonotype: The conserved phenylalanine or tryptophan is not found at the CDR3 terminus, so this likely reflects a read error. The rearrangement uses TRBV27 and TRBJ2-7, with D maybe TRBD2 (5 bases). V was shortened by 5 bases and J by 2 bases, with 16 bases between the two germline ends. The V gene's germline CDR1 is MNHEY and CDR2 SMNVEV (reference sequence). This CDR3 is built from 15 residues. The CDR3 is CASSKQSGMTYEQYL. In DNA, the CDR3 is TGTGCCAGCAGTAAACAATCCGGGATGACCTACGAGCAGTACCTC.

This clonotype was observed a few times. This chain links TRBV5-1 with TRBJ2-1, with no clear D. Per germline, CDR1 SGHRS and CDR2 YFSETQ. This CDR3 has 13 amino acids. V was shortened by 0 bases and J by 9 bases, with 10 bases between the two germline ends. CDR3 region: CASSLVPQREQFF. CDR3 coding DNA: TGCGCCAGCAGCTTGGTACCCCAACGTGAGCAGTTCTTC. The whole variable domain, remainder taken from reference TRBV5-1 and TRBJ2-1, is KAGVTQTPRYLIKTRGQQVTLSCSPISGHRSVSWYQQTPGQGLQFLFEYFSETQRNKGNFPGRFSGRQFSNSRSEMNVSTLELGDSALYLCASSLVPQREQFFGPGTRLTVL.

This clonotype showed up just a few times. This sequence joins TRBV2 and TRBJ1-2; D possibly corresponds to TRBD1 (6 bases). The CDR3 loop spans 13 amino acids. Trimming removed 10 bases from V and 8 bases from J, with 20 bases in between. The germline V gene encodes CDR1 SNHLY and CDR2 FYNNEI. The CDR3 coding sequence is TGTGCCACCATGGGAACAGGGTGGGAAGGCTACACCTTC. Residues: CATMGTGWEGYTF.

The rearrangement joins TRBV12-3 or TRBV12-4 to TRBJ2-5; D is ambiguous. Gene TRBJ2-7 matches the end of the DNA better, so the J call may be wrong. This CDR3 comprises 14 residues. DNA of the CDR3: TGTGCCAGCAGTTTAGGGATCTACCCATACGAGCAGTACGTC. It yields the protein CASSLGIYPYEQYV.

The chain couples TRBV6-1 to TRBJ2-1; maybe TRBD2 (6 bases). CDR3 length equals 13 residues. Germline V lookup: CDR1 MNHNS, CDR2 SASEGT. Between the trimmed V and J ends, which lost 6 bases and 9 bases, there was a span of 15 bases. In DNA, the CDR3 is TGTGCCAGCAGCGGGGACTTCGGGCGTGAGCAGTTCTTC. It encodes CASSGDFGREQFF.

The chain combines TRBV7-9 with TRBJ2-6, with D possibly matching TRBD1 (5 bases). Trimming left V 5 bases short and J 4 bases short, with 9 bases between. This CDR3 contains 14 residues. CDR1 SEHNR and CDR2 FQNEAQ come from the germline V gene (reference sequence). CDR3 DNA sequence: TGTGCCAGCAGCCCTAGGGGAGGGGCCAACGTCCTGACTTTC. Protein: CASSPRGGANVLTF.

Concerning this clonotype itself: The conserved phenylalanine or tryptophan is not found at the CDR3 terminus, so this likely reflects a read error. The chain joins TRBV10-3 to TRBJ2-5, with unresolved D. Trimming cost V 2 bases and J 1 base, with 11 bases left between them. Germline CDR1 reads ENHRY; CDR2 reads SYGVKD. This CDR3 contains 15 residues. The CDR3 region is CAISEGRQGQETQYL. CDR3 bases: TGTGCCATCAGTGAGGGCAGGCAAGGCCAAGAGACCCAGTACCTC.

This clonotype was observed a few times. The V gene is TRBV20-1, the J gene TRBJ2-5, with D perhaps TRBD1 or TRBD2 (5 bases each). Germline V gene sequence: CDR1 DFQATT, CDR2 SNEGSKA (reference sequence). This CDR3 is built from 15 residues. The CDR3 bases are TGCAGCCTTCATGATCCGGGACGCCCCAGGGAGACCCAGTACTTC. Its protein is CSLHDPGRPRETQYF.